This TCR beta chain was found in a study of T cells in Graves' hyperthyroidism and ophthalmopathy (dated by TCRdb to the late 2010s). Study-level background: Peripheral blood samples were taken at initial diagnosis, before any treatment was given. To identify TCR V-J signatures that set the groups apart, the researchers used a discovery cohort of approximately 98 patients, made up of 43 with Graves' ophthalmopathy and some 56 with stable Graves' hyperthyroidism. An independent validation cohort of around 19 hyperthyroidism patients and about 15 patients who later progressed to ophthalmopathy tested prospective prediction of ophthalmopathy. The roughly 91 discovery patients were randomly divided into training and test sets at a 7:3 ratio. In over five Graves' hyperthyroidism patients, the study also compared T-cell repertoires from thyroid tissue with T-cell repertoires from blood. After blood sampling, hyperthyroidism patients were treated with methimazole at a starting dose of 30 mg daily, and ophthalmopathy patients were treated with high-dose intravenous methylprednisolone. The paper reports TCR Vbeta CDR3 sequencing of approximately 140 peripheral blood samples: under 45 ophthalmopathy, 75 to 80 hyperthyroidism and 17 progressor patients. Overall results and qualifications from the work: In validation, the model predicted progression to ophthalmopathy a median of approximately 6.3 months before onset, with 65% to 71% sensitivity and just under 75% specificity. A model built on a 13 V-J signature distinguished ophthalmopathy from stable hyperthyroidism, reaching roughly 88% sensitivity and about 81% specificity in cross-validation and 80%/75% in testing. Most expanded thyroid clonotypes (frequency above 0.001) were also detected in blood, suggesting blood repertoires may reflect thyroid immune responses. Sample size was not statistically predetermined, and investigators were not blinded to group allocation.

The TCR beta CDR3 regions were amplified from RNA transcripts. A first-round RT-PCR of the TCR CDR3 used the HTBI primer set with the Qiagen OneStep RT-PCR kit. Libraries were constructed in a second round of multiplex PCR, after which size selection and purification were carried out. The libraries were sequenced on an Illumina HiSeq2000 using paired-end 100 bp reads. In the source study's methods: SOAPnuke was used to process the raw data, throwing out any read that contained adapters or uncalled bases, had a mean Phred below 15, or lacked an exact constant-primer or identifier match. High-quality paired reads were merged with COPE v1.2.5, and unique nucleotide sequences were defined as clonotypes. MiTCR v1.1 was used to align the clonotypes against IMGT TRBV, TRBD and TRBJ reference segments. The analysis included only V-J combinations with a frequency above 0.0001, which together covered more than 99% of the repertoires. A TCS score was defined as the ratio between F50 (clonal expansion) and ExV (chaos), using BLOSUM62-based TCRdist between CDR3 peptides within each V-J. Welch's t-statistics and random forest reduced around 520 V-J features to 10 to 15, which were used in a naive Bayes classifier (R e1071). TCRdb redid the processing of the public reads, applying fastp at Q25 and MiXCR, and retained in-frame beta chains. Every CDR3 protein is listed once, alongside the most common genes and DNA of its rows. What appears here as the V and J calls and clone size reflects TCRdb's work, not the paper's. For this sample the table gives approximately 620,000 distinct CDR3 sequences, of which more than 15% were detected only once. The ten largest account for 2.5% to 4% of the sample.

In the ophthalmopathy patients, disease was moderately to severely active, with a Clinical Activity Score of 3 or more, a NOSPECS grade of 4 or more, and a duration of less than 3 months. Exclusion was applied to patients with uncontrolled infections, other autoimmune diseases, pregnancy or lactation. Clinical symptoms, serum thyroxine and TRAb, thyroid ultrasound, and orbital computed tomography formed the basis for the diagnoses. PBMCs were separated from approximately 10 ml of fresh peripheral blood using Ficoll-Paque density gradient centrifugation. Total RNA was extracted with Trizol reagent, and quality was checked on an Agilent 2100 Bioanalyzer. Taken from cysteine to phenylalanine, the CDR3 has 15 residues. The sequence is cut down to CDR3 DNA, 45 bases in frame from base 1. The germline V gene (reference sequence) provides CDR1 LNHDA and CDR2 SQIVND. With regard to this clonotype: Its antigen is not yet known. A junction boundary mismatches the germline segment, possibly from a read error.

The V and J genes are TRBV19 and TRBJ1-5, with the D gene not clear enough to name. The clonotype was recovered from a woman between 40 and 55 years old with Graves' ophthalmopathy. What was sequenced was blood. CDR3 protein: CAGSIETSSNQPQHF. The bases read TGTGCCGGTAGTATCGAGACTAGTAGCAATCAGCCCCAGCATTTT. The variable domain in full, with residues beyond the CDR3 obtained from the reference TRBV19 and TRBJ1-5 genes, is DGGITQSPKYLFRKEGQNVTLSCEQNLNHDAMYWYRQDPGQGLRLIYYSQIVNDFQKGDIAEGYSVSREKKESFPLTVTSAQKNPTAFYLCAGSIETSSNQPQHFGDGTRLSIL.